A single T cell receptor (beta chain) is shown here with its context. Its antigen is not identified. The analysis combined second doses at about 4 or about 12 weeks. The CDR3 extends over 17 amino acids. These data are taken from a study of T cell responses to AZD1222 COVID-19 vaccine. Whole-study findings and limits: Only a handful of AZD1222 recipients, roughly 6 in all, had baseline seropositivity. A mostly white British donor set with more females was recruited, and clonal diversity was possibly underestimated.

TCRdb's copy holds only in-frame clones and misses some; the assay was immunoSEQ multiplex PCR. The sample lists around 270,000 clones, almost 95% occurring once. This chain uses TRBV21-1 with TRBJ2-5; the table's D call, TRBD1, has no DNA check behind it. TRBV21-1 constitutes a pseudogene. The sequence was obtained from an adult who received the AZD1222 COVID-19 vaccine. The source was peripheral blood, collected 28 days after the second AZD1222 dose. Here the CDR3 DNA reads TGTGCCAGCAGCACCAGACCAAACAGGCTTTGCCAAGAGACCCAGTACTTC. This sequence encodes CASSTRPNRLCQETQYF.